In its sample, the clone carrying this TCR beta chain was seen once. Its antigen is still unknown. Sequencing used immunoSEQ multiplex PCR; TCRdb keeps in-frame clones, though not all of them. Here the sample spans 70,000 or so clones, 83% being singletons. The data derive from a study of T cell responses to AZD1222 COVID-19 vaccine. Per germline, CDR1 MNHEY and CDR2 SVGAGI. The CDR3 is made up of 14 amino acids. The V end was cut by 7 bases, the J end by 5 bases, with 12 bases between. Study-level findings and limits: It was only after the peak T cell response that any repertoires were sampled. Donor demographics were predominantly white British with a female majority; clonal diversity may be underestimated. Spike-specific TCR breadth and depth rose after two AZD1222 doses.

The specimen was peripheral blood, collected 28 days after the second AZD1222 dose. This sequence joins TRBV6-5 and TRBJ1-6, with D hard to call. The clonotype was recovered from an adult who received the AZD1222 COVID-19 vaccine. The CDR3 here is CASIKGRDNSPLHF. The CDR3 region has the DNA TGTGCCAGCATCAAAGGGCGGGATAATTCACCCCTCCACTTT.